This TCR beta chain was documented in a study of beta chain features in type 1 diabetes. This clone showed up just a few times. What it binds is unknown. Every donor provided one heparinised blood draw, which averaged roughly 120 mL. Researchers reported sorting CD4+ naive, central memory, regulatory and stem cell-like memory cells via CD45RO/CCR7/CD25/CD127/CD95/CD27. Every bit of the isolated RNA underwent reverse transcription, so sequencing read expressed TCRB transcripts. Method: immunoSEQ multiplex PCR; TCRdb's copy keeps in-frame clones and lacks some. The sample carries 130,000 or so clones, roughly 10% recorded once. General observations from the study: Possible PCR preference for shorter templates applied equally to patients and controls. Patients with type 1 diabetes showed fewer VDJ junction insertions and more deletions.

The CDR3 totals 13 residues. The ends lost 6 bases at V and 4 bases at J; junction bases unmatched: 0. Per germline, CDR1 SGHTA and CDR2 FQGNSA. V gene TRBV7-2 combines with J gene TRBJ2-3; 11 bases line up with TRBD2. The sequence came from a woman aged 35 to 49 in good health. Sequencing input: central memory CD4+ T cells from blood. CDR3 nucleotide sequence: TGTGCCAGCAGGACTAGCGGGGCAGATACGCAGTATTTT. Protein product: CASRTSGADTQYF. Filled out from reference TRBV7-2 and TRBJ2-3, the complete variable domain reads GAGVSQSPSNKVTEKGKDVELRCDPISGHTALYWYRQSLGQGLEFLIYFQGNSAPDKSGLPSDRFSAERTGGSVSTLTIQRTQQEDSAVYLCASRTSGADTQYFGPGTRLTVL.